This T cell receptor (beta chain) comes out of a study of shared clonotypes between healthy human individuals (dated by TCRdb to the early 2020s). A note on the overall study: A couple of women and three men aged 18 to 49 years were included in the cohort. For each donor, CD4 naive and CD4 memory were each given three plates, CD8 naive was given two plates, and CD8 memory was given one plate. The study deeply sequenced blood TCR repertoires of five healthy adults to estimate repertoire size and the extent of clonotype sharing between individuals. To increase sequencing depth and limit assay-specific biases, different laboratories used diverse techniques to prepare libraries and sequence TCR repertoires. Between about 0.9 and 10 billion PBMCs per donor were obtained by leukapheresis.

CD8 naive samples were CD45RO-negative cells positively selected for CCR7, giving a CD45RA+CCR7+ population that excluded TemRA cells. Healthy HIV-negative adults with no recently reported acute infections or vaccinations were included as donors. Every donor was a Caucasian adult residing in Nashville, Tennessee, USA. Blood was obtained by leukapheresis, after which PBMCs were separated by Ficoll-Histopaque density gradient centrifugation and cryopreserved in liquid nitrogen vapor phase. Analytical flow cytometry was used to check the purity and quantity of every magnetically sorted T cell population. From each sorted fraction, genomic DNA was isolated and quantified by UV absorbance on a Nanodrop 2000c. For this clone: The clone's antigen remains unknown. There are no base qualities to consult, and no much larger clone falls within one base.

CDR3 length: 13 amino acids, cysteine to phenylalanine. The entry retains the CDR3 DNA only, 39 bases that are in frame from base 1. CDR1 SGHTA and CDR2 FQGTGA were looked up in the germline V gene. V is shortened by 5 bases, J by 3 bases, and the region joining them spans 11 bases. Using the deep immunoSEQ assay, TCR CDR3 regions were amplified from genomic DNA by multiplex PCR. Genomic DNA extracted from each cell subset was distributed evenly over all wells of several immunoSEQ 96-well plates, and each plate served as one replicate. For sorted subsets, about 210 ng of genomic DNA, equivalent to 30,000 or so T cell genomes, went into each replicate PCR. The purified libraries were quantified using a Qubit 3.0 fluorometer, sized with a Bioanalyzer 2100, and then quantified again using the KAPA Library Quantification kit. Every immunoSEQ 96-well plate was sequenced on a dedicated single-read 150-cycle Illumina NextSeq 550 flow cell. In the paper's pipeline: Because only junctional sequences without quality scores were contained in the immunoSEQ output, filtering matching that applied to full-length reads could not be performed. To assign V/J genes and CDR3, sequences were annotated against IMGT germline references using PyIR, a Python wrapper for IgBLAST v1.9. Reads were removed for weak V/J assignments (E-value above 1e-6), missing CDR3, stop codons, out-of-frame junctions, or ambiguous translated residues. A V3J clonotype was defined by an identical inferred V gene, J gene, and CDR3 amino acid sequence. Percentage overlap between repertoires was calculated by dividing the number of shared unique clonotypes by the size of the smaller repertoire. Three approaches were used to assess repertoire richness: RTK rarefaction, the Chao1 estimator, and Recon v2.1 estimates of unobserved clonotypes. Generation probabilities for all TCRbeta clonotypes obtained by the gDNA method from a handful of donors were computed using OLGA. TCRdb obtained this table from immuneACCESS and retained in-frame rearrangements with V and J assigned. These tables miss some clones; where compared with another copy, unresolved V genes account for less than half of the shortfall, and the remainder is unexplained. V and J calls plus clone size are reproduced from that table; the DNA served to infer D and trimming. The sample data list some 2.1 million clones, and about 94% of these were observed just once. The top ten clones comprise under 2% of the sample.

Overall study results and their limits: Incomplete sequencing was indicated by rarefaction of sorted-subset datasets, despite the large sequencing depth. When several donors were compared, the shared fraction of clonotypes was 5% to 6.5% for naive CD4, more than 3% for naive CD8, 2.3% for memory CD4, and less than 0.45% for memory CD8. Pairwise subsampling led to the expectation that sequencing depth would affect the degree of clonotype sharing among donors. Larger estimated clonotype richness was generally found for naive subsets than for memory subsets. Sampling was restricted to blood, and TCR repertoires in tissues likely differ from the TCR repertoires found in blood. Because the study included only a small number of donors, the genetic and exposure-history diversity represented was limited. Compared with non-shared clonotypes, the clonotypes found in all four sorted-subset donors had higher generation probabilities.

The chain links TRBV7-3 with TRBJ2-7; no D gene can be assigned with confidence. Sequencing was done on a sample of naive CD8+ T cells from PBMCs. What the cell subset or site label conveys for this sample: CD45RA+CCR7+. The source is a man aged 18 to 30 in good health. Some clones in this sample may be carry-over from other donors' samples. Read as DNA, the sequence is TGTGCCAGCAGCAGAGGCCAGTACTACGAGCAGTACTTC. It translates to CASSRGQYYEQYF. With all but the CDR3 taken from the reference TRBV7-3 and TRBJ2-7 genes, the full variable domain is: GAGVSQTPSNKVTEKGKYVELRCDPISGHTALYWYRQSLGQGPEFLIYFQGTGAADDSGLPNDRFFAVRPEGSVSTLKIQRTERGDSAVYLCASSRGQYYEQYFGPGTRLTVT.